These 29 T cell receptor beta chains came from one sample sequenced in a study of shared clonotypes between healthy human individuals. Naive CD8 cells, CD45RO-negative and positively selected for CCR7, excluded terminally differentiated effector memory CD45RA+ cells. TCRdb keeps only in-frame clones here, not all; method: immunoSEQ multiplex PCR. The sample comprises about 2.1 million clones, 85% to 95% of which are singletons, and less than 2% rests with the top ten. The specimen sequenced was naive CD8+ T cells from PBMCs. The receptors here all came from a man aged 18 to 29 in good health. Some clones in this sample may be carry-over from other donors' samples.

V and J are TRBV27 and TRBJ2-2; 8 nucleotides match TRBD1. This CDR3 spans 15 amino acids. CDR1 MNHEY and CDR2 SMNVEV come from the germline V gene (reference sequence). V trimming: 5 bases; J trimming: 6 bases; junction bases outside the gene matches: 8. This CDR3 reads CASSPIQGASGELFF. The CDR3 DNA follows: TGTGCCAGCAGTCCGATCCAGGGGGCTTCCGGGGAGCTGTTTTTT.

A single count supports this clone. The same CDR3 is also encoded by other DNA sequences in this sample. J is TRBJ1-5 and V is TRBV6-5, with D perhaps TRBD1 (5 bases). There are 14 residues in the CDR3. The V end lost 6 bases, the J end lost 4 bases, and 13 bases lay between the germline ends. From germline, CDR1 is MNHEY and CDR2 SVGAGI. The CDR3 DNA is TGTGCCAGCAGCTCGAGGGGTTCGAATCAGCCCCAGCATTTT. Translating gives CASSSRGSNQPQHF.

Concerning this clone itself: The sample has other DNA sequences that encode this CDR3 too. The CDR3 here is CASSSGNEQFF. In DNA form, the CDR3 reads TGTGCCAGCAGTAGCGGTAATGAGCAGTTCTTC. This chain connects TRBV9 to TRBJ2-1; D may be TRBD2 (6 bases). Trimming removed 5 bases at V and 7 bases at J, with 7 bases between. Germline-derived CDR1 and CDR2 are SGDLS and YYNGEE. The CDR3 is made up of 11 amino acids.

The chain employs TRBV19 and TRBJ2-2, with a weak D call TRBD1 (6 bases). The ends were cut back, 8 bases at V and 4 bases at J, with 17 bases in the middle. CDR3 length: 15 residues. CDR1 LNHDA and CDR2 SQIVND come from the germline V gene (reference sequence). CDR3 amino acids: CASSQPGQLTGELFF. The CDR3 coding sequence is TGTGCCAGTTCTCAACCCGGACAGCTCACCGGGGAGCTGTTTTTT.

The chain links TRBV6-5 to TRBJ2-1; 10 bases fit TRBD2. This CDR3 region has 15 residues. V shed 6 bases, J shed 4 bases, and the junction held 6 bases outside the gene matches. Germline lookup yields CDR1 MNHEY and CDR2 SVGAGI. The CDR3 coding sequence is TGTGCCAGCAGCCTTAGCGGGGGGCGGTACAATGAGCAGTTCTTC. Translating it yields CASSLSGGRYNEQFF.

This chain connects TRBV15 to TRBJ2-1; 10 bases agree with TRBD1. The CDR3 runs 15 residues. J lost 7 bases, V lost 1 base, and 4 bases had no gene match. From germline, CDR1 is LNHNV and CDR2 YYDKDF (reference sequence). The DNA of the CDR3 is TGTGCCACCAGCAGAGGGGGACAGGGGTCGAATGAGCAGTTCTTC. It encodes CATSRGGQGSNEQFF. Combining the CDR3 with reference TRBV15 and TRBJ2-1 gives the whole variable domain DAMVIQNPRYQVTQFGKPVTLSCSQTLNHNVMYWYQQKSSQAPKLLFHYYDKDFNNEADTPDNFQSRRPNTSFCFLDIRSPGLGDTAMYLCATSRGGQGSNEQFFGPGTRLTVL.

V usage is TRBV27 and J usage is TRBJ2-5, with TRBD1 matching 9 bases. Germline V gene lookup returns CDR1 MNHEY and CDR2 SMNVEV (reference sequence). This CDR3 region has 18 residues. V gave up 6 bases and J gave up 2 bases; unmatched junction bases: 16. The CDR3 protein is CASSTKAGQGYQQETQYF. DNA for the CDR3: TGTGCCAGCAGCACCAAAGCGGGACAGGGTTATCAGCAAGAGACCCAGTACTTC.

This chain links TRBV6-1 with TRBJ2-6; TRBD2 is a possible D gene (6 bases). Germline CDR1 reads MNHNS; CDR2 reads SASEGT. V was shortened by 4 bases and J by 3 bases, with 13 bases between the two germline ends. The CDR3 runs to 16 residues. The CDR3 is CASSGPGGYGANVLTF. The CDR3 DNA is TGTGCCAGCAGTGGCCCCGGGGGTTATGGGGCCAACGTCCTGACTTTC.

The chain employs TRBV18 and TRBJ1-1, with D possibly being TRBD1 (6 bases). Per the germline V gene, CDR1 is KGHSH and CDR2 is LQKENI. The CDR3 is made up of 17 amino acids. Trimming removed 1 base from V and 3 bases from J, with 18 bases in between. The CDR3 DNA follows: TGTGCCAGCTCACCACGAGCCGGGGGCCCGGGAGACACTGAAGCTTTCTTT. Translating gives CASSPRAGGPGDTEAFF.

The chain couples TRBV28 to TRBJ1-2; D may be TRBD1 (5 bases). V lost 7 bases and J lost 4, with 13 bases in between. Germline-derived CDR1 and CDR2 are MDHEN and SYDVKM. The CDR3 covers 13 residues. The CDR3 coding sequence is TGTGCCAGCACCCCGACAGCTTCCTATGGCTACACCTTC. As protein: CASTPTASYGYTF.

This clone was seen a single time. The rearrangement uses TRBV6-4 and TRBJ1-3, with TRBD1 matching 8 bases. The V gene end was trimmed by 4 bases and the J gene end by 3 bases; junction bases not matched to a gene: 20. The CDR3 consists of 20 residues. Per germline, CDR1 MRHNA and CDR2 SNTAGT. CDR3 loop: CASSVNSVPGQADGGNTIYF. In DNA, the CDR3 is TGTGCCAGCAGTGTCAATTCTGTCCCGGGACAGGCAGACGGTGGAAACACCATATATTTT.

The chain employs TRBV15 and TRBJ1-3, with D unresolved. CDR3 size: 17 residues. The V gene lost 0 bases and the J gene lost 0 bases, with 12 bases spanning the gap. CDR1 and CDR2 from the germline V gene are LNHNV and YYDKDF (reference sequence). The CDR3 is CATSRDGAISSGNTIYF. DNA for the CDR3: TGTGCCACCAGCAGAGACGGAGCCATCAGCTCTGGAAACACCATATATTTT.

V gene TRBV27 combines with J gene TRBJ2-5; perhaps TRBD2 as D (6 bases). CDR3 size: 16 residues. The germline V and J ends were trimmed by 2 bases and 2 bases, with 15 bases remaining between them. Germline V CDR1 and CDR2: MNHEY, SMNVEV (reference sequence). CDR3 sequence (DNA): TGTGCCAGCAGTTTACAGGCGGGGACGATACAAGAGACCCAGTACTTC. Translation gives CASSLQAGTIQETQYF.

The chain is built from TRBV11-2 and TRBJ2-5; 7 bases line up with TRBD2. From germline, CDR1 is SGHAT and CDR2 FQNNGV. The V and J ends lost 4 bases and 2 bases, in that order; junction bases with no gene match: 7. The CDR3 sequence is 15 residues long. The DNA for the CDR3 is TGTGCCAGCAGCTGGACGGCGGGAGATCAAGAGACCCAGTACTTC. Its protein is CASSWTAGDQETQYF.

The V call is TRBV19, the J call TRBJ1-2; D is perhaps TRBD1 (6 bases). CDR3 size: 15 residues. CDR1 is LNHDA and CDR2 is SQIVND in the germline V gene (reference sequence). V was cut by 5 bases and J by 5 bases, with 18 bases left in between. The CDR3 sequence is CASSQGPTEHYGYTF. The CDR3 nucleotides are TGTGCCAGTAGTCAGGGGCCGACGGAACATTATGGCTACACCTTC.

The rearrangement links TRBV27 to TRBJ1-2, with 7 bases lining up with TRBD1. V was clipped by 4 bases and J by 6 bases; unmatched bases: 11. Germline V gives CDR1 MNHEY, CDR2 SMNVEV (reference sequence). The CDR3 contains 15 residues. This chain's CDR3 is CASSSRTGVWDGYTF. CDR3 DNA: TGTGCCAGCAGTTCTAGAACAGGGGTATGGGATGGCTACACCTTC.

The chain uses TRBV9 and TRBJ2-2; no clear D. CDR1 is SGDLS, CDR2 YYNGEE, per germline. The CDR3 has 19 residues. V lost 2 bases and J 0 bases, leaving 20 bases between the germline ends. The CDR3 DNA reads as TGTGCCAGCAGCGTCAATTTGGACGGCTTCCGATCGAACACCGGGGAGCTGTTTTTT. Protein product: CASSVNLDGFRSNTGELFF.

The DNA for the CDR3 is TGTGCCAGCAGCTTAGGCTTAGGACGTTGGGGCAGGAACACTGAAGCTTTCTTT. The encoded protein is CASSLGLGRWGRNTEAFF. The chain uses TRBV13 and TRBJ1-1; possibly TRBD1 for D (5 bases). V was clipped by 0 bases and J by 1 base, with 18 bases between them. Germline V gene sequence: CDR1 PRHDT, CDR2 FYEKMQ (reference sequence). CDR3 size: 18 residues.

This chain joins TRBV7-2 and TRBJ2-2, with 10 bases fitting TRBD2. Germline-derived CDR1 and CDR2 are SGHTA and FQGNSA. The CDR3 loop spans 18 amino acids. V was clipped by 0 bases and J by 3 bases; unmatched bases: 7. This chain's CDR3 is CASSLAVWLAGDTGELFF. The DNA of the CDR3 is TGTGCCAGCAGCTTAGCCGTTTGGCTAGCGGGAGACACCGGGGAGCTGTTTTTT.

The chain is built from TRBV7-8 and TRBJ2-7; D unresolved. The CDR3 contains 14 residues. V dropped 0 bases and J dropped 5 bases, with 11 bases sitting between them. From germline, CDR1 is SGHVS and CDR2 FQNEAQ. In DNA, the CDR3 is TGTGCCAGCAGCTTAGCAGGAGTAAGCGACGAGCAGTACTTC. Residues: CASSLAGVSDEQYF.

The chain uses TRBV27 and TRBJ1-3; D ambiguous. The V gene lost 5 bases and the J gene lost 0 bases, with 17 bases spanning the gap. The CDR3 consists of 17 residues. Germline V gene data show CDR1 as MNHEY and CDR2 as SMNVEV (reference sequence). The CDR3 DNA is TGTGCCAGCAGTCTCATCCCCCCGGATTACTCTGGAAACACCATATATTTT. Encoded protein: CASSLIPPDYSGNTIYF.

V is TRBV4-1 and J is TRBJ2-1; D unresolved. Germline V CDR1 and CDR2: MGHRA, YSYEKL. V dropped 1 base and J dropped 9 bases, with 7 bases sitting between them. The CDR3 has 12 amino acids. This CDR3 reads CASSQGPGEQFF. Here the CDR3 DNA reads TGCGCCAGCAGCCAAGGGCCCGGTGAGCAGTTCTTC.

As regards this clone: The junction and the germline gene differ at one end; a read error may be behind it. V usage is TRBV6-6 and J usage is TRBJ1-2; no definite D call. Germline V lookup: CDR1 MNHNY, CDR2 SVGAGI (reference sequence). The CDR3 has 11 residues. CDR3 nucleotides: TGTGCCAGCAGAGAAGTTCCGGAGCCCTTCTTC. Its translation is CASREVPEPFF.

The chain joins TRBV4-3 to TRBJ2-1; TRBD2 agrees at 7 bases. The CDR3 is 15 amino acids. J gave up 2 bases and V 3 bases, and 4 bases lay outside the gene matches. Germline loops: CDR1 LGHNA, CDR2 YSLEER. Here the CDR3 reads CASSQERGPYNEQFF. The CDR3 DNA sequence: TGCGCCAGCAGCCAGGAGCGGGGTCCCTACAATGAGCAGTTCTTC.

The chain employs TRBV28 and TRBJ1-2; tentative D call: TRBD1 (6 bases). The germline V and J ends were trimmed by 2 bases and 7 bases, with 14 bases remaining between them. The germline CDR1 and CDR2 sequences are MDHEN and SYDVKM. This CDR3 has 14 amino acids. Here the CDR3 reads CASSLNREVSGYTF. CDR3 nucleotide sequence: TGTGCCAGCAGTTTAAACAGGGAAGTCTCTGGCTACACCTTC.

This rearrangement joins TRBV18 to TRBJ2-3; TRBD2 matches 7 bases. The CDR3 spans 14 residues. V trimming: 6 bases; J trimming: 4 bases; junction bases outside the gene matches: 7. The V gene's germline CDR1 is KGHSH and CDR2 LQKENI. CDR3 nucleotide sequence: TGTGCCAGCTCGACCCTAGCGGACTCAGATACGCAGTATTTT. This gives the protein CASSTLADSDTQYF.

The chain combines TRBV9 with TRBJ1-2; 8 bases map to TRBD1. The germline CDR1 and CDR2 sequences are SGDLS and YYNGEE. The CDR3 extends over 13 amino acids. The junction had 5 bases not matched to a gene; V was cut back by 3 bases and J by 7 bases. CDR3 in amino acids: CASSGGQGRGYTF. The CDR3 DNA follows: TGTGCCAGCAGCGGCGGACAGGGCCGTGGCTACACCTTC.

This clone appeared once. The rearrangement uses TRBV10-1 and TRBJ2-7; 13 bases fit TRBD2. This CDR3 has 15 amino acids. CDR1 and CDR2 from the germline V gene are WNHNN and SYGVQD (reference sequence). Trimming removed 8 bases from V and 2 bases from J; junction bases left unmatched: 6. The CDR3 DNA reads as TGCGCCAGCCAAGAACTAGCGGGAGGGACCTACGAGCAGTACTTC. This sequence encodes CASQELAGGTYEQYF.

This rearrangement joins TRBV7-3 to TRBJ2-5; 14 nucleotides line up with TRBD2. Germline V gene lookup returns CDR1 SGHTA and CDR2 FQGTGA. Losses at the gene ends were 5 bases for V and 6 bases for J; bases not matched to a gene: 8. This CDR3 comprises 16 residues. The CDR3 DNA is TGTGCCAGCAGCCCAGGGACTAGCGGGAGCTGGAAGACCCAGTACTTC. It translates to CASSPGTSGSWKTQYF.